Listed below are T cell receptor beta chains from one sample, sequenced in a study of early T cells in non-severe SARS-CoV-2 infection. Each CDR3 protein gets one entry after TCRdb re-called the 5' RACE reads with MiXCR. The sample lists under 70,000 distinct CDR3 sequences; around 7.7% were seen once. The specimen comprised whole blood, sampled at baseline. These receptors came from an adult who was a healthcare worker with PCR-confirmed SARS-CoV-2 infection or an uninfected control (not recorded which). Each CDR3 is given with its conserved first and last residue. The D gene is left open where the match is weak. Clone size is stated in some rows and not others, as once, few, many or a class when expanded.

J	size	V	D	DNA	CDR3
TRBJ1-2	NA	TRBV6-6	NA	TGTGCCAGCAGTTACGCCGACATTATTACCTACTATGGCTACACCTTC	CASSYADIITYYGYTF
TRBJ2-3	NA	TRBV18	NA	TGTGCCAGCTCACCTCCTGACGGAAGGGGCACAGATACGCAGTATTTT	CASSPPDGRGTDTQYF
TRBJ1-4	NA	TRBV25-1	TRBD1	TGTGCCAGCAGTGAGACAGGGGGCGTCGGAGAAAAACTGTTTTTT	CASSETGGVGEKLFF
TRBJ2-5	NA	TRBV19	TRBD2	TGTGCCAGTAGTCTCGTCGCGGGAGTAGAAGAGACCCAGTACTTC	CASSLVAGVEETQYF
TRBJ2-7	NA	TRBV28	NA	TGTGCCAGCAGTTTGCCCAAGACAGCAAAGAACGATCGCTACGAGCAGTACTTC	CASSLPKTAKNDRYEQYF
TRBJ2-5	medium-sized	TRBV6-2/TRBV6-3	NA	TGTGCCAGCAGTCCCCAAGAGACCCAGTACTTC	CASSPQETQYF
TRBJ2-1	many	TRBV20-1	TRBD2	TGCAGTGCTAGAGATAGGTTAGGACTAGCGGGTCTCAATGAGCAGTTCTTC	CSARDRLGLAGLNEQFF
TRBJ2-5	many	TRBV2	TRBD2	TGTGCCAGCAGTGATTGGCTAGCGGGAGTATCAGAGACCCAGTACTTC	CASSDWLAGVSETQYF
TRBJ2-1	NA	TRBV11-2	NA	TGTGCCAGCAGCTTAGTCCGACTAGGGGATGAGCAGTTCTTC	CASSLVRLGDEQFF
TRBJ2-2	many	TRBV7-9	TRBD2	TGTGCCAGCAGCATCGGACTAGCGGGGTTCGACACCGGGGAGCTGTTTTTT	CASSIGLAGFDTGELFF
TRBJ2-4	NA	TRBV5-1	NA	TGCGCCAGCAGCTGGGAGACAGGTGTCGCCAAAAACATTCAGTACTTC	CASSWETGVAKNIQYF
TRBJ1-5	many	TRBV11-2	NA	TGTGCCAGCAGCGCTGGGGACGGAGGCAATCAGCCCCAGCATTTT	CASSAGDGGNQPQHF
TRBJ1-6	many	TRBV20-1	NA	TGCAGTGCTAGAGATCCAGGCGGCGGCCGGTCACCCCTCCACTTT	CSARDPGGGRSPLHF
TRBJ1-1	NA	TRBV6-4	NA	TGTGCCAGCAGTCCTTCTGGGAACACTGAAGCTTTCTTT	CASSPSGNTEAFF
TRBJ1-1	few	TRBV27	TRBD1	TGTGCCAGCAGCCTAACTTTTCGGACAGGCATGAACACTGAAGCTTTCTTT	CASSLTFRTGMNTEAFF
TRBJ2-7	few	TRBV5-4	TRBD2	TGTGCCAGCAGCTTGCGACTAGCGGGACTCTCCTACGAGCAGTACTTC	CASSLRLAGLSYEQYF
TRBJ2-7	NA	TRBV27	NA	TGTGCCAGCAGTGACAGTCGCCTCTACGAGCAGTACTTC	CASSDSRLYEQYF
TRBJ1-3	many	TRBV10-2	NA	TGCGCCAGCAGTGTTGAAGATGGAAACACCATATATTTT	CASSVEDGNTIYF
TRBJ2-3	NA	TRBV12-3/TRBV12-4	NA	TGTGCCAGCACGCCAGGCGGGGACTTCACAGATACGCAGTATTTT	CASTPGGDFTDTQYF
TRBJ1-1	NA	TRBV29-1	NA	TGCAGCGTTTCCTGGCCCCTGGGGGGGCGGGGCACTAAAGCTTTCTTT	CSVSWPLGGRGTKAFF
TRBJ1-3	many	TRBV6-5	TRBD1	TGTGCCAGCAGCCGACAGGGTATCTCTGGAAACACCATATATTTT	CASSRQGISGNTIYF
TRBJ2-7	NA	TRBV10-3	NA	TGTGCCATCAGTGAGGGGTCAGCGGAGCGGTACGAGCAGTGCTTC	CAISEGSAERYEQCF
TRBJ2-1	NA	TRBV12-3/TRBV12-4	NA	TGTGCCAGCAGTCAGGGATACAATGAGCAGTTCTTC	CASSQGYNEQFF
TRBJ2-5	NA	TRBV27	NA	TGTGCCAGCAGTCAAAGTGAAGGGTCAGAGACCCAGTACTTC	CASSQSEGSETQYF
TRBJ2-7	many	TRBV20-1	TRBD2	TGCAGTGCTAGAGATGTCCTAGCGGGAGAGGCCGAGCAGTACTTC	CSARDVLAGEAEQYF
TRBJ1-4	many	TRBV7-9	NA	TGTGCCAGCAGCTCCCACCCCGGACGATCCTCCGATTGTAATGAAAAACTGTTTTTT	CASSSHPGRSSDCNEKLFF
TRBJ2-5	few	TRBV7-9	TRBD1	TGTGCCAGCCAGGGACAGGGAGAGACCCAGTACTTC	CASQGQGETQYF
TRBJ1-1	many	TRBV20-1	TRBD1	TGCAGTGCTAGAGGGACAGGGAGCACTGAAGCTTTCTTT	CSARGTGSTEAFF
TRBJ2-3	NA	TRBV29-1	NA	TGCAGCGTTGACAGGGCAAATACGCAGTATTTT	CSVDRANTQYF
TRBJ1-5	many	TRBV2	NA	TGTGCCAGCAGTTCGGAAGGCGGTAGCAATCAGCCCCAGCATTTT	CASSSEGGSNQPQHF
TRBJ2-5	many	TRBV6-6	TRBD2	TGTGCCAGCAGTCTGGCGGCGGGAGCTCGAGAGACCCAGTACTTC	CASSLAAGARETQYF
TRBJ2-7	NA	TRBV7-9	TRBD1	TGTGCCAGCAACCACAGGGGCTCCTACGAGCAGTACTTC	CASNHRGSYEQYF
TRBJ2-3	many	TRBV7-2	NA	TGTGCCAGCAGCTTAGACACAGATACGCAGTATTTT	CASSLDTDTQYF
TRBJ2-3	many	TRBV28	TRBD2	TGTGCCAGCAGTTTGTACAGCGGGAGCTACACAGATACGCAGTATTTT	CASSLYSGSYTDTQYF
TRBJ1-5	many	TRBV7-9	NA	TGTGCCAGCAGCTTAGGGGGGATCGATCAGCCCCAGCATTTT	CASSLGGIDQPQHF
TRBJ2-7	few	TRBV4-2	NA	TGTGCCAGCAGCCGACGTAAGGACACCCGAACCTACGAGCAGTACTTC	CASSRRKDTRTYEQYF
TRBJ2-7	many	TRBV4-1	NA	TGCGCCAGCAGCCAAGATCTTAGGGACTACGAGCAGTACTTC	CASSQDLRDYEQYF
TRBJ1-5	few	TRBV12-3/TRBV12-4	NA	TGTGCCAGCAGTTTCGCATTCGGGGAAAATCAGCCCCAGCATTTT	CASSFAFGENQPQHF
TRBJ2-5	many	TRBV7-9	NA	TGTGCCAGCAGACCAATATCTTCGGGGACCCAGTACTTC	CASRPISSGTQYF
TRBJ2-7	medium-sized	TRBV9	NA	TGTGCCAGCAGCGTTAGCGGAAACTCCTACGAGCAGTACTTC	CASSVSGNSYEQYF
TRBJ2-7	many	TRBV7-2	NA	TGTGCCAGCAGTTCCACCCCGCCGACCGAGCAGTACTTC	CASSSTPPTEQYF
TRBJ2-7	NA	TRBV20-1	NA	TGCAGTGCTAGTGGTGCAATCCCCTACGAGCAGTACTTC	CSASGAIPYEQYF
TRBJ2-5	many	TRBV18	NA	TGTGCCAGCTCACCAATGGCACAAGAGACCCAGTACTTC	CASSPMAQETQYF
TRBJ2-7	many	TRBV11-2	NA	TGTGCCAGCAGCTTGAACAGGGAGCAGTACTTC	CASSLNREQYF
TRBJ2-5	NA	TRBV7-2	NA	TGTGCCAGCAGCAGAGGGCCGCGTGGAGGGGGAGAGACCCAGTACTTC	CASSRGPRGGGETQYF
TRBJ2-7	NA	TRBV7-2	TRBD1	TGTGCCAGCAGCGAAACCGGGACAGTAGCTAACGAGCAGTACTTC	CASSETGTVANEQYF
TRBJ1-2	many	TRBV28	NA	TGTGCCAGCACCCTCAGGCCGAGCTATGGCTACACCTTC	CASTLRPSYGYTF
TRBJ2-5	few	TRBV3-1	NA	TGTGCCAGCAGCAATATGAATGCCCAGCACTTC	CASSNMNAQHF
TRBJ2-7	many	TRBV2	NA	TGTGCCAGCAGGAAGGACAGAAACTCCTACGAGCAGTACTTC	CASRKDRNSYEQYF
TRBJ2-5	few	TRBV7-9	NA	TGTGCCAGCAGCCATTCGGGCCTTCTCCAAGAGACCCAGTACTTC	CASSHSGLLQETQYF
TRBJ2-7	NA	TRBV7-2	TRBD2	TGTGCCAGCAGCCCCTTAGCGGGGGCCCTTGTCGAGCAGTACTTC	CASSPLAGALVEQYF
TRBJ2-1	many	TRBV4-2	TRBD2	TGTGCCAGCAGCCAAGATCGGACTAGCGGGAACTCCTACAATGAGCAGTTCTTC	CASSQDRTSGNSYNEQFF
TRBJ1-3	many	TRBV9	NA	TGTGCCAGCAGCCTTGGACAGAGTGGAAACACCATATATTTT	CASSLGQSGNTIYF
TRBJ2-7	many	TRBV3-1	NA	TGTGCCAGCAGCCTCCGGGGAGGGGGACCCTCCTACGAGCAGTACTTC	CASSLRGGGPSYEQYF
TRBJ2-4	many	TRBV5-7	NA	TGTGCCAGCAGCTTGAAACCGGCTGCGGCCAAAAACATTCAGTACTTC	CASSLKPAAAKNIQYF
TRBJ2-3	many	TRBV7-9	NA	TGTGCCAGCAGCTTGGCCGGGACTAGCACAGATACGCAGTATTTT	CASSLAGTSTDTQYF
TRBJ2-1	many	TRBV20-1	TRBD2	TGCAGTGCTAGCGGGACTAGGCAGTTCTTC	CSASGTRQFF
TRBJ1-2	medium-sized	TRBV6-2/TRBV6-3	NA	TGTGCCAGCAGTTACCAGGGTTCCTATGGCTACACCTTC	CASSYQGSYGYTF
TRBJ1-5	many	TRBV20-1	NA	TGCAGTGCTATCCTTGAGATGAATAGCAATCAGCCCCAGCATTTT	CSAILEMNSNQPQHF
TRBJ2-7	many	TRBV12-3/TRBV12-4	NA	TGTGCCAGCAGTCCCCTAGGGGTTGCCTCCTACGAGCAGTACTTC	CASSPLGVASYEQYF